The 30 T cell receptor beta chains listed next were all sequenced from one sample in a study of metastatic and nonmetastatic thyroid tumors. Every patient underwent thyroid surgery untreated. Using MiXCR, TCRdb re-called clones from the PCR reads. Of approximately 44,000 clones in the sample, less than 35% are singletons; the top ten hold almost 10%. Sequencing was performed on blood. The receptors stem from a male donor with papillary thyroid cancer or a benign thyroid nodule (not recorded which). Some clones in this sample may be carry-over from other donors' samples.

Ten or more counts support this clone. V gene TRBV11-3 combines with J gene TRBJ2-3, with 10 nucleotides matching TRBD2. This CDR3 region has 12 residues. CDR1 SGHNT and CDR2 YENEEA come from the germline V gene. V trimming: 1 base; J trimming: 11 bases; junction bases outside the gene matches: 0. The CDR3 sequence: CASSLGTSGQYF. The CDR3 DNA reads as TGTGCCAGCAGCTTAGGGACTAGCGGGCAGTATTTT.

Ten or more counts support this clone. The genes are TRBV3-1 and TRBJ2-7, with D possibly TRBD1 on 6 matching bases. V lost 0 bases to trimming and J lost 4 bases, with 13 bases between them. The V gene's germline CDR1 is LGHDT and CDR2 YNNKEL (reference sequence). This CDR3 comprises 15 residues. CDR3 region: CASSQDWGRGYEQYF. The CDR3 bases are TGTGCCAGCAGCCAAGATTGGGGCAGGGGTTACGAGCAGTACTTC.

The J gene is TRBJ2-5, the V gene TRBV7-6, with no clear D. The CDR3 has 11 amino acids. Germline V gene sequence: CDR1 SGHVS, CDR2 FNYEAQ. V was clipped by 6 bases and J by 6 bases, with 8 bases between them. In DNA, the CDR3 is TGTGCCAGCAGAGCTGGTCAGACCCAGTACTTC. Amino acid sequence: CASRAGQTQYF.

This clone has a count of ten or more. The chain uses TRBV7-9 and TRBJ1-1, with D unclear. Germline values: CDR1 SEHNR, CDR2 FQNEAQ (reference sequence). CDR3 length: 14 amino acids. V lost 1 base and J 1 base, leaving 7 bases between the germline ends. The CDR3 region is CASSLVGENTEAFF. The DNA of the CDR3 is TGTGCCAGCAGCTTAGTCGGGGAGAACACTGAAGCTTTCTTT.

The V call is TRBV19, the J call TRBJ1-6; maybe TRBD1 (6 bases). The V end was cut by 6 bases, the J end by 5 bases, with 14 bases between. CDR1 and CDR2 (germline): LNHDA, SQIVND (reference sequence). This CDR3 has 15 amino acids. CDR3 nucleotides: TGTGCCAGTAGCCCAGACAGGCTAAATAATTCACCCCTCCACTTT. Protein product: CASSPDRLNNSPLHF.

This chain joins TRBV20-1 and TRBJ2-2; 7 nucleotides align to TRBD2. The V and J ends lost 0 bases and 5 bases, in that order; junction bases with no gene match: 3. This CDR3 is 14 amino acids long. Germline lookup yields CDR1 DFQATT and CDR2 SNEGSKA (reference sequence). The CDR3, as DNA: TGCAGTGCTAGAGACCAGCGGGATACCGGGGAGCTGTTTTTT. Translated: CSARDQRDTGELFF.

This clone was observed a handful of times. The chain links TRBV27 to TRBJ2-1; 7 nucleotides align to TRBD2. V was clipped by 2 bases and J by 3 bases; unmatched bases: 4. Germline V CDR1 and CDR2: MNHEY, SMNVEV (reference sequence). The CDR3 runs to 15 residues. The CDR3 DNA reads TGTGCCAGCAGTTTACCGGGAGGAAGCTACAATGAGCAGTTCTTC. Residues: CASSLPGGSYNEQFF.

This clone came up a few times. The chain couples TRBV27 to TRBJ1-2; D uncertain. The CDR3 runs to 13 residues. CDR1 is MNHEY and CDR2 is SMNVEV in the germline V gene (reference sequence). V was pared by 0 bases and J by 4 bases, with 6 bases between. This chain's CDR3 is CASSLSASYGYTF. CDR3 in DNA: TGTGCCAGCAGTTTATCAGCCAGCTATGGCTACACCTTC.

The chain carries TRBV4-1 and TRBJ1-4; the D is unclear. V lost 2 bases to trimming and J lost 6 bases, with 16 bases between them. The germline CDR1 and CDR2 sequences are MGHRA and YSYEKL. This CDR3 comprises 16 residues. CDR3: CASSQFVSQTDEKLFF. The CDR3 DNA reads as TGCGCCAGCAGCCAATTTGTTTCTCAGACGGATGAAAAACTGTTTTTT.

The chain carries TRBV7-2 and TRBJ2-7, with a tentative D call TRBD1 (6 bases). This CDR3 comprises 13 residues. The germline V and J ends were trimmed by 5 bases and 3 bases, with 11 bases remaining between them. Germline V gene data show CDR1 as SGHTA and CDR2 as FQGNSA. The CDR3: CASSPGQNYEQYF. For the CDR3, the DNA is TGTGCCAGCAGCCCCGGACAGAACTACGAGCAGTACTTC.

This clone was seen a few times. V usage is TRBV6-1 and J usage is TRBJ2-1, with a tentative D call TRBD1 (5 bases). From germline, CDR1 is MNHNS and CDR2 SASEGT. V shed 2 bases and J shed 8 bases, with 10 bases lying between them. The CDR3 runs to 13 residues. The CDR3 DNA is TGTGCCAGCAGTGAAAGGTTAGGGGATGAGCAGTTCTTC. Its translation: CASSERLGDEQFF.

V gene TRBV27 combines with J gene TRBJ2-7, with a weak D call TRBD2 (6 bases). Deletions cut 4 bases from V and 4 bases from J, with 11 bases between. The germline gives CDR1 MNHEY, CDR2 SMNVEV (reference sequence). This CDR3 region has 13 residues. For the CDR3, the DNA is TGTGCCAGCAGTTCCCACCGGGGGTACGAGCAGTACTTC. It encodes CASSSHRGYEQYF.

The CDR3 here is CASRQPGQLSYEQYF. The CDR3, as DNA: TGTGCCAGCAGGCAACCTGGACAGCTCTCCTACGAGCAGTACTTC. The chain is built from TRBV6-1 and TRBJ2-7, with D tentatively TRBD1 (6 bases). V was pared by 6 bases and J by 0 bases, with 15 bases between. This CDR3 spans 15 amino acids. Germline CDR1 and CDR2: MNHNS and SASEGT.

By share, this clone ranks as medium-sized. This chain uses TRBV28 with TRBJ2-7; D is possibly TRBD1 (5 bases). The CDR3 totals 16 residues. V was pared by 1 base and J by 4 bases, with 17 bases between. Germline V lookup: CDR1 MDHEN, CDR2 SYDVKM. The chain's CDR3 is CASSLYVSGLVYEQYF. DNA of the CDR3: TGTGCCAGCAGTTTATACGTGTCAGGGCTAGTGTACGAGCAGTACTTC.

This clone was recorded at least ten times. The chain couples TRBV7-3 to TRBJ2-1, with 9 bases fitting TRBD2. The CDR3 totals 15 residues. The junction had 3 bases not matched to a gene; V was cut back by 2 bases and J by 4 bases. Germline V lookup: CDR1 SGHTA, CDR2 FQGTGA. The CDR3 loop reads CASSLASGTYNEQFF. For the CDR3, the DNA is TGTGCCAGCAGCTTAGCTAGCGGGACTTACAATGAGCAGTTCTTC.

The V gene is TRBV12-3 or TRBV12-4, the J gene TRBJ2-7; D uncertain. CDR3 size: 14 residues. V was cut by 0 bases and J by 2 bases, with 8 bases left in between. CDR3 sequence (DNA): TGTGCCAGCAGTTTAGCGCAAGGCCCCTACGAGCAGTACTTC. Amino acids: CASSLAQGPYEQYF.

J is TRBJ2-2 and V is TRBV11-2, with D maybe TRBD1 (5 bases). CDR3 length: 14 residues. Trimming pared 5 bases from V and 6 bases from J, leaving 13 bases between. Germline loops: CDR1 SGHAT, CDR2 FQNNGV. The CDR3 loop is CASSATQGAGELFF. The CDR3 nucleotides read TGTGCCAGCAGCGCAACTCAAGGGGCCGGGGAGCTGTTTTTT. The full variable domain, with the rest looked up from reference TRBV11-2 and TRBJ2-2, is EAGVAQSPRYKIIEKRQSVAFWCNPISGHATLYWYQQILGQGPKLLIQFQNNGVVDDSQLPKDRFSAERLKGVDSTLKIQPAKLEDSAVYLCASSATQGAGELFFGEGSRLTVL.

This sequence joins TRBV5-1 and TRBJ2-5; 7 bases align to TRBD1. CDR1 is SGHRS, CDR2 YFSETQ, per germline. CDR3 length: 14 residues. With 4 bases clipped from V and 1 base from J, the junction kept 4 bases outside the gene matches. CDR3 nucleotides: TGCGCCAGCAGCCCCGGGACAGTCCAAGAGACCCAGTACTTC. As protein: CASSPGTVQETQYF.

For this clone: A much larger clone lies one base from this, so it may be a read error. This chain joins TRBV7-9 and TRBJ2-5, with D tentatively TRBD1 (6 bases). The CDR3 totals 12 residues. Germline lookup yields CDR1 SEHNR and CDR2 FQNEAQ (reference sequence). Trimming removed 5 bases from V and 13 bases from J, with 17 bases in between. CDR3 nucleotide sequence: TGTGCCAGCAGCCTACTGCAGGGGCCGGTGTACTTC. Encoded protein: CASSLLQGPVYF.

The chain has TRBV9 and TRBJ1-2, with 7 bases fitting TRBD1. Germline V gene sequence: CDR1 SGDLS, CDR2 YYNGEE. Trimming removed 0 bases from V and 0 bases from J; junction bases left unmatched: 2. The length of the CDR3 is 15 residues. CDR3 sequence reads: CASSVGTGANYGYTF. The DNA of the CDR3 is TGTGCCAGCAGCGTAGGGACAGGAGCTAACTATGGCTACACCTTC.

This chain uses TRBV6-1 with TRBJ2-2, with 9 bases that match TRBD2. The ends lost 0 bases at V and 4 bases at J; junction bases unmatched: 0. Germline assignment: CDR1 MNHNS and CDR2 SASEGT. The CDR3 contains 15 residues. Here the CDR3 reads CASSEASGSTGELFF. The CDR3 DNA sequence: TGTGCCAGCAGTGAAGCTAGCGGGAGCACCGGGGAGCTGTTTTTT.

By sample fraction, this clone is medium-sized (0.01 to 0.1%). The CDR3 DNA is TGTGCCAGCAGCTTAGGGCCAGGGAATTGGTACGAGCAGTACTTC. Its protein is CASSLGPGNWYEQYF. V gene TRBV11-2 combines with J gene TRBJ2-7; maybe TRBD1 (5 bases). The CDR3 has 15 residues. V gave up 1 base and J gave up 4 bases, with 14 bases separating them. CDR1 and CDR2 (germline): SGHAT, FQNNGV.

The V call is TRBV28, the J call TRBJ2-3; possibly TRBD1 for D (5 bases). V was cut by 3 bases and J by 2 bases, with 18 bases left in between. Germline CDR1 and CDR2: MDHEN and SYDVKM. This CDR3 region has 17 residues. CDR3 DNA: TGTGCCAGCAGTTTGTTTTACAGGTACCCTATCACAGATACGCAGTATTTT. As protein: CASSLFYRYPITDTQYF.

Comment on this clone: One end of the junction fails to match germline, which may point to a read error. V is TRBV5-1 and J is TRBJ2-5, with 8 bases lining up with TRBD1. Germline V gene lookup returns CDR1 SGHRS and CDR2 YFSETQ. The CDR3 is 17 amino acids. CDR3 in DNA: TGCGCCAGCAGCTTGTCTTCCGCAGGGGGCTTCCAAGAGAGCCAGTACTTC. This encodes CASSLSSAGGFQESQYF.

This clone was found many times. This chain connects TRBV25-1 to TRBJ2-7; no clear D. Between the trimmed V and J ends, which lost 2 bases and 5 bases, there was a span of 10 bases. The CDR3 is made up of 13 amino acids. Per the germline V gene, CDR1 is MGHDK and CDR2 is SYGVNS. The CDR3 bases are TGTGCCAGCAGTGAACCCGGGTTCGACGAGCAGTACTTC. Translating gives CASSEPGFDEQYF.

This clone was picked up many times. The J gene is TRBJ2-7, the V gene TRBV5-4, with D unclear. Trimming removed 0 bases from V and 2 bases from J, with 6 bases in between. The CDR3 extends over 13 amino acids. Germline lookup yields CDR1 SGHNT and CDR2 YYREEE (reference sequence). As DNA, the CDR3 is TGTGCCAGCAGCTTGGAATGGACCTACGAGCAGTACTTC. Encoded protein: CASSLEWTYEQYF.

This clone came up many times. This rearrangement joins TRBV6-1 to TRBJ2-6; no firm D call. This CDR3 contains 14 residues. V was cut by 1 base and J by 4 bases, with 5 bases left in between. The germline gives CDR1 MNHNS, CDR2 SASEGT. This chain's CDR3 is CASSEVSGANVLTF. The CDR3 nucleotides are TGTGCCAGCAGTGAAGTATCAGGGGCCAACGTCCTGACTTTC.

This clone is a singleton in its sample. CDR3 in amino acids: CASSPLLGDPTCYTF. The CDR3 DNA is TGTGCCAGCTCACCTCTTCTTGGGGATCCAACCTGCTACACCTTC. V is TRBV18 and J is TRBJ1-2; D remains unclear. Trimming removed 3 bases at V and 9 bases at J, with 20 bases between. The CDR3 consists of 15 residues. Per germline, CDR1 KGHSH and CDR2 LQKENI.

This clone is labeled as medium-sized. The chain carries TRBV6-1 and TRBJ1-6; D uncertain. CDR1 and CDR2 from the germline V gene are MNHNS and SASEGT. The length of the CDR3 is 15 residues. V dropped 1 base and J dropped 10 bases, with 14 bases sitting between them. The CDR3 DNA is TGTGCCAGCAGTGAAGTTAGAGGCCTCGGCTCACCCCTCCACTTT. Amino acids: CASSEVRGLGSPLHF.

J is TRBJ1-2 and V is TRBV18, with D uncertain. This CDR3 is built from 14 residues. The V and J ends lost 4 bases and 3 bases respectively, with 12 bases between them. Germline V gene data show CDR1 as KGHSH and CDR2 as LQKENI. The CDR3 here is CASSLGAEDYGYTF. CDR3 nucleotides: TGTGCCAGCTCACTAGGAGCAGAAGACTATGGCTACACCTTC. Variable domain in full (rest from reference TRBV18 and TRBJ1-2): NAGVMQNPRHLVRRRGQEARLRCSPMKGHSHVYWYRQLPEEGLKFMVYLQKENIIDESGMPKERFSAEFPKEGPSILRIQQVVRGDSAAYFCASSLGAEDYGYTFGSGTRLTVV.